Below, 29 T cell receptor beta chains from the same sample are listed, as sequenced in a study of T cell clonality in common variable immunodeficiency. Study-level points and caveats: Fewer deletions and N-nucleotide insertions were reportedly seen in common variable immunodeficiency TCR beta sequences.

No antigens are known for them. The protocol was immunoSEQ multiplex PCR, while the TCRdb copy is restricted to in-frame clones and leaves out a portion. The repertoire consists of tens of thousands of clones, none detected only once. The material sequenced was peripheral blood mononuclear cells. These receptors were obtained from a human donor with common variable immunodeficiency.

This clone came up many times. Read coverage stops 3 residues before the CDR3 terminus; the germline J gene supplies the remainder. This sequence joins TRBV29-1 and TRBJ1-5; the D gene is possibly TRBD1 (6 bases). CDR3 size: 13 residues. CDR1 and CDR2 from the germline V gene are SQVTM and ANQGSEA. With 2 bases removed from V and 4 bases from J, the gap between germline ends came to 9 bases. CDR3 amino acids: CSVEFQGNQPQHF. The sequenced CDR3 bases are TGCAGCGTTGAATTCCAGGGGAATCAGCCC.

This clone came up a few times. Read data end 3 residues before the CDR3 end; the end is taken from the germline J gene. V and J are TRBV19 and TRBJ1-5, with no clear D. V was pared by 5 bases and J by 1 base, with 15 bases between. The CDR3 is 16 residues long. CDR1 and CDR2 from the germline V gene are LNHDA and SQIVND (reference sequence). CDR3 residues: CASSSRAGGSNQPQHF. The sequenced part of the CDR3 DNA is TGTGCCAGTAGTTCCCGGGCCGGCGGGAGCAATCAGCCC.

There are a few counts of this clone. The sequenced fragment ends 3 residues before the CDR3 boundary, so the rest is inferred from the germline J gene. The chain is built from TRBV6-2 or TRBV6-3 and TRBJ2-7; TRBD2 matches at 7 bases. The CDR3 totals 15 residues. CDR1 is MNHEY, CDR2 SVGEGT, per germline. V dropped 2 bases and J dropped 4; count of bases not matched to a gene: 8. CDR3 in amino acids: CASSYDGTIDYEQYF. The part of the CDR3 DNA that was read is TGTGCCAGCAGTTACGACGGGACTATAGATTACGAG.

This clone was found many times. The read ends 3 residues early relative to the CDR3; the germline J gene fills the gap. This chain joins TRBV20-1 and TRBJ2-2; 8 nucleotides line up with TRBD1. V was pared by 5 bases and J by 2 bases, with 4 bases of the junction left unmatched. Germline values: CDR1 DFQATT, CDR2 SNEGSKA (reference sequence). The CDR3 length is 14 residues. Incomplete CDR3 DNA: TGCAGTGCTGTGACAGGGGAAAACACCGGGGAG. Translating it yields CSAVTGENTGE. The CDR3 reads in full as CSAVTGENTGELFF.

At least ten counts were recorded for this clone. Read sequence stops 3 residues before the CDR3 end, and the germline J gene provides the missing end. The chain combines TRBV7-8 with TRBJ1-5; 7 nucleotides align to TRBD1. In germline, CDR1 is SGHVS, CDR2 FQNEAQ. V gave up 5 bases and J gave up 0 bases; unmatched junction bases: 7. The CDR3 has 16 amino acids. CDR3 bases read: TGTGCCAGCAGCCCCGGGACAGTTAATAGCAATCAGCCC. This gives the protein CASSPGTVNSNQP. The whole CDR3 sequence is CASSPGTVNSNQPQHF.

Ten or more counts support this clone. The CDR3 end falls 3 residues outside the read, so it is completed with the germline J gene. The J gene is TRBJ2-1, the V gene TRBV2; tentatively, D is TRBD1 (6 bases). The CDR3 consists of 12 residues. Germline V gene sequence: CDR1 SNHLY, CDR2 FYNNEI. Trimming removed 4 bases from V and 6 bases from J, with 7 bases in between. The sequenced CDR3 bases are TGTGCCAGCAGTGGGGACATCAATGAG. Protein sequence: CASSGDINE. The whole CDR3 is CASSGDINEQFF.

Judged by abundance, this clone is medium-sized. The read ends 3 residues shy of where the CDR3 ends; the end is completed using the germline J gene. This sequence joins TRBV18 and TRBJ1-1; TRBD1 is a possible D gene (6 bases). V lost 1 base, J lost 5 bases, and 11 bases lay in between. Germline CDR1 is KGHSH and CDR2 is LQKENI. The CDR3 extends over 14 amino acids. The DNA read from the CDR3 is TGTGCCAGCTCACCACGGGGGCAAGAGACTGAA. Translating it yields CASSPRGQETE. The complete CDR3 protein is CASSPRGQETEAFF.

This clone has only a few counts. From the germline J gene comes the end of the CDR3, since the read stops 3 residues before it. J is TRBJ2-2 and V is TRBV5-3; D gene uncertain. TRBV5-3 is identified as an open reading frame with a role that is uncertain. The CDR3 covers 19 residues. Trimming left V 0 bases short and J 2 bases short, with 20 bases between. CDR3 DNA, as far as it was read: TGTGCCAGAAGCTTGGACGGTCGTAATTGTTCGGTAAACACCGGGGAG. As protein: CARSLDGRNCSVNTGE. Given in full, the CDR3 is CARSLDGRNCSVNTGELFF.

This clone was counted many times. The read ends 3 residues shy of where the CDR3 ends; the end is completed using the germline J gene. V is TRBV29-1 and J is TRBJ1-2, with 11 nucleotides matching TRBD1. Germline trimming cut 4 bases from V and 0 bases from J; bases unmatched to any gene: 7. Germline lookup yields CDR1 SQVTM and CDR2 ANQGSEA. CDR3 length: 16 amino acids. The CDR3 sequence is CSVAGTGGTPNYGYTF. Incomplete CDR3 DNA: TGCAGCGTTGCCGGGACAGGGGGGACTCCTAACTATGGC.

The table lists this clone with many counts. The CDR3 sequence: CSAGTSGSGTDTQYF. CDR3 bases read: TGCAGTGCTGGAACTAGCGGGAGTGGCACAGATACG. V is TRBV20-1 and J is TRBJ2-3, with 11 bases identical to TRBD2. The missing CDR3 end, 3 residues past where the read stops, is filled in from the germline J gene. In germline, CDR1 is DFQATT, CDR2 SNEGSKA (reference sequence). The CDR3 runs 15 residues. The V and J ends lost 5 bases and 1 base, in that order; junction bases with no gene match: 5.

This clone has ten or more counts. The CDR3 end falls 3 residues outside the read, so it is completed with the germline J gene. The gene calls are TRBV5-1 and TRBJ2-3; TRBD1 matches at 7 bases. There are 14 residues in the CDR3. Per germline, CDR1 SGHRS and CDR2 YFSETQ. V lost 1 base and J lost 5; bases outside the gene matches: 4. This CDR3 reads CASSLTAGGDTQYF. The DNA read from the CDR3 is TGCGCCAGCAGCTTGACGGCAGGGGGAGATACG.

As concerns this clone: From the germline J gene comes the end of the CDR3, since the read stops 3 residues before it. The chain joins TRBV7-9 to TRBJ2-5; TRBD1 is a possible D gene (6 bases). CDR3 length: 14 residues. V was clipped by 4 bases and J by 1 base, with 10 bases between them. Germline V lookup: CDR1 SEHNR, CDR2 FQNEAQ (reference sequence). The CDR3 is CASSSGHLQETQYF. CDR3 DNA (partial): TGTGCCAGCAGCTCGGGACACCTCCAAGAGACC.

The table lists this clone with many counts. Read sequence stops 3 residues before the CDR3 end, and the germline J gene provides the missing end. V and J are TRBV5-4 and TRBJ2-3, with D unresolved. Germline CDR1 is SGHNT and CDR2 is YYREEE (reference sequence). The CDR3 is 13 amino acids. Deletions cut 4 bases from V and 4 bases from J, with 10 bases between. CDR3 bases read: TGTGCCAGCAGCCTAGACGGTGCAGATACG. This gives the protein CASSLDGADT. In full, the CDR3 reads CASSLDGADTQYF.

In its sample, this clone was seen many times. The CDR3 goes on 3 residues after the read ends, and that part is filled in from the germline J gene. This sample also contains other DNA sequences that code for the same CDR3. This sequence joins TRBV2 and TRBJ1-5; unclear D gene. In germline, CDR1 is SNHLY, CDR2 FYNNEI. The CDR3 covers 14 residues. V was shortened by 4 bases and J by 0 bases, with 7 bases between the two germline ends. The part of the CDR3 DNA that was read is TGTGCCAGCAGTGGGCAGGCTAGCAATCAGCCC. Its protein is CASSGQASNQP. Given in full, the CDR3 is CASSGQASNQPQHF.

In its sample, this clone was seen a few times. The read ends 3 residues before the CDR3 terminus; that terminus is restored from the germline J gene. The chain recombines TRBV7-6 with TRBJ2-2, with TRBD2 matching 10 bases. The CDR3 is 18 amino acids. Germline V gives CDR1 SGHVS, CDR2 FNYEAQ. Trimming removed 1 base from V and 1 base from J; junction bases left unmatched: 6. CDR3 protein: CASSLGGLAGENTGELFF. CDR3 bases read: TGTGCCAGCAGCTTAGGTGGGCTAGCGGGGGAGAACACCGGGGAG.

There are a few counts of this clone. The read ends 3 residues shy of where the CDR3 ends; the end is completed using the germline J gene. The V call is TRBV2, the J call TRBJ2-7; 11 bases line up with TRBD2. CDR1 is SNHLY and CDR2 is FYNNEI in the germline V gene. CDR3 size: 18 residues. Trimming cost V 6 bases and J 0 bases; bases outside gene matches: 13. The covered CDR3 bases are TGTGCCAGCAGGGCCGGGACAGGTAGCGGGAGGGCCTCCTACGAG. Translating gives CASRAGTGSGRASYE. The entire CDR3 reads CASRAGTGSGRASYEQYF.

This clone has a count of ten or more. The read comes to an end 3 residues before the CDR3 does, leaving the germline J gene to fill in the end. The chain employs TRBV2 and TRBJ2-1; TRBD1 matches at 9 bases. The length of the CDR3 is 15 residues. Germline values: CDR1 SNHLY, CDR2 FYNNEI. The J segment lost 0 bases and the V segment lost 6 bases, leaving 3 bases of the junction unmatched. The CDR3 DNA, read in part, is TGTGCCAGCAGGGGACAGGGAGGCTCCTACAATGAG. It specifies CASRGQGGSYNE. The entire CDR3 is CASRGQGGSYNEQFF.

This clone was seen at least ten times. With the read ending 3 residues before the CDR3 end, the germline J gene is used to fill in that end. This chain uses TRBV29-1 with TRBJ1-1, with D perhaps TRBD1 (6 bases). Germline CDR1 reads SQVTM; CDR2 reads ANQGSEA. V was cut by 8 bases and J by 3 bases, with 19 bases left in between. The CDR3 length is 14 residues. CDR3 DNA, as far as it was read: TGCAGCTTAAATCCTGCAGGGGATTACACTGAA. Its translation is CSLNPAGDYTE. The whole CDR3 reads CSLNPAGDYTEAFF. Variable domain in full (rest from reference TRBV29-1 and TRBJ1-1): SAVISQKPSRDICQRGTSLTIQCQVDSQVTMMFWYRQQPGQSLTLIATANQGSEATYESGFVIDKFPISRPNLTFSTLTVSNMSPEDSSIYLCSLNPAGDYTEAFFGQGTRLTVV.

Notes on this clone: The CDR3 end lies 3 residues beyond the end of the read and is filled in from the germline J gene. The J gene is TRBJ2-6, the V gene TRBV19; 10 bases fit TRBD1. After removal of 5 bases from V and 4 bases from J, the junction contained 8 bases not matched to a gene. The CDR3 is 17 residues long. CDR1 is LNHDA and CDR2 is SQIVND in the germline V gene (reference sequence). The CDR3 protein is CASSALTGGQGANVLTF. The part of the CDR3 DNA that was read is TGTGCCAGTAGTGCCTTGACAGGGGGCCAAGGGGCCAACGTC.

This clone was seen more than once but under ten times. With the read ending 3 residues before the CDR3 end, the germline J gene is used to fill in that end. The chain combines TRBV5-1 with TRBJ1-2; D remains ambiguous. Germline CDR1 and CDR2: SGHRS and YFSETQ. This CDR3 is 13 amino acids long. The CDR3 spells CASSLGQRYSYTF. CDR3 bases read: TGCGCCAGCAGCTTGGGGCAGAGATATAGC.

This clone came up many times. The read halts 3 residues ahead of the CDR3 end, with the missing end drawn from the germline J gene. The chain is built from TRBV7-9 and TRBJ2-7, with 7 positions matching TRBD1. Germline V gene data show CDR1 as SEHNR and CDR2 as FQNEAQ (reference sequence). The V and J ends lost 6 bases and 6 bases, in that order; junction bases with no gene match: 5. The CDR3 is made up of 12 amino acids. CDR3 region: CASSSGTAEQYF. Incomplete CDR3 DNA: TGTGCCAGCAGTTCCGGGACAGCCGAG.

There are a few counts of this clone. The read finishes 3 residues shy of the CDR3 end, and the germline J gene is used to complete it. This rearrangement joins TRBV19 to TRBJ2-6, with D uncertain. This CDR3 is built from 12 residues. The V end was cut by 11 bases, the J end by 4 bases, with 9 bases between. Germline values: CDR1 LNHDA, CDR2 SQIVND (reference sequence). The part of the CDR3 DNA that was read is TGTGCCTCCCTTTCCGGGGCCAACGTC. Protein product: CASLSGANV. The CDR3 as a whole reads CASLSGANVLTF. The variable domain in full, completed from reference TRBV19 and TRBJ2-6, reads DGGITQSPKYLFRKEGQNVTLSCEQNLNHDAMYWYRQDPGQGLRLIYYSQIVNDFQKGDIAEGYSVSREKKESFPLTVTSAQKNPTAFYLCASLSGANVLTFGAGSRLTVL.

Comment on this clone: The sequence runs out 3 residues before the end of the CDR3; the remainder is reconstructed from the germline J gene. The chain employs TRBV7-2 and TRBJ2-1; tentative D call: TRBD1 (6 bases). CDR1 is SGHTA and CDR2 is FQGNSA in the germline V gene. The CDR3 is 15 amino acids. Trimming removed 5 bases at V and 0 bases at J, with 11 bases between. CDR3 DNA (partial): TGTGCCAGCAGCCGCGGACAGAGCTCCTACAATGAG. This encodes CASSRGQSSYNE. The full-length CDR3 reads as CASSRGQSSYNEQFF.

This clone was counted only a few times. The read ends 3 residues early relative to the CDR3; the germline J gene fills the gap. The rearrangement uses TRBV2 and TRBJ1-2; 8 bases are a match to TRBD1. Trimming at V came to 8 bases and at J to 2 bases, leaving 7 bases not matched to a gene. The CDR3 is 14 amino acids. Germline V gene lookup returns CDR1 SNHLY and CDR2 FYNNEI. CDR3 bases read: TGTGCCAGCGGGGGGACAGGCGGGAACTATGGC. It codes for CASGGTGGNYG. The entire CDR3 reads CASGGTGGNYGYTF.

Comments on this clone: The sequence runs out 3 residues before the end of the CDR3; the remainder is reconstructed from the germline J gene. This rearrangement joins TRBV2 to TRBJ2-5; the D is unclear. This CDR3 region has 13 residues. Germline-derived CDR1 and CDR2 are SNHLY and FYNNEI. V lost 6 bases to trimming and J lost 4 bases, with 12 bases between them. The CDR3 DNA, read in part, is TGTGCCAGCAGAAAAGATGTCGGAGAGACC. Its translation: CASRKDVGET. In full, the CDR3 is CASRKDVGETQYF.

This clone was seen a few times. The read finishes 3 residues shy of the CDR3 end, and the germline J gene is used to complete it. The J gene is TRBJ1-4, the V gene TRBV5-1; the match to TRBD1 covers 9 bases. Germline V lookup: CDR1 SGHRS, CDR2 YFSETQ. The trim removed 0 bases at V and 4 bases at J, leaving 1 base unmatched. This CDR3 is 15 amino acids long. CDR3 bases read: TGCGCCAGCAGCTTGGAGGGACAGGGTAATGAAAAA. This codes for CASSLEGQGNEK. The entire CDR3 sequence reads CASSLEGQGNEKLFF.

This clone showed up many times. The CDR3 extends 3 residues past the end of the read, so its final part is completed from the germline J gene. The chain recombines TRBV6-1 with TRBJ2-7, with a possible D match to TRBD1 (7 bases). V lost 3 bases and J lost 6, with 9 bases in between. CDR3 length: 12 residues. Germline lookup yields CDR1 MNHNS and CDR2 SASEGT. CDR3 DNA, as far as it was read: TGTGCCAGCAGTGACCAGGGGGGCGAG. As protein: CASSDQGGE. The full-length CDR3 reads as CASSDQGGEQYF.

This clone was detected many times. The read ends 3 residues early relative to the CDR3; the germline J gene fills the gap. The genes are TRBV20-1 and TRBJ2-7; the D is unclear. Between the trimmed V and J ends, which lost 0 bases and 0 bases, there was a span of 9 bases. Germline V gene lookup returns CDR1 DFQATT and CDR2 SNEGSKA (reference sequence). The CDR3 extends over 14 amino acids. CDR3 loop: CSARELRNSYEQYF. The DNA read from the CDR3 is TGCAGTGCTAGAGAACTAAGGAACTCCTACGAG.

This clone was counted at least ten times. From the germline J gene comes the end of the CDR3, since the read stops 3 residues before it. The V call is TRBV7-2, the J call TRBJ1-2; 7 bases are a match to TRBD1. The germline V gene encodes CDR1 SGHTA and CDR2 FQGNSA. V was clipped by 5 bases and J by 6 bases; unmatched bases: 6. The CDR3 covers 13 residues. CDR3 bases read: TGTGCCAGCAGCGCCACAGGGGAGAATGGC. It codes for CASSATGENG. The full CDR3 sequence reads CASSATGENGYTF.